This T cell receptor beta chain was identified in a study of cytomegalovirus exposure and HLA in healthy donors. This CDR3 has 12 residues. V gave up 7 bases and J gave up 4 bases, with 10 bases separating them. CDR1 is ENHRY and CDR2 is SYGVKD in the germline V gene. Use of 60 Vbeta and 13 Jbeta primers characterized the PCR. The protocol was immunoSEQ multiplex PCR, while the TCRdb copy is restricted to in-frame clones and leaves out a portion. The table has under 85,000 clones, around 76% seen once. The material sequenced was PBMCs. This chain uses TRBV10-3 with TRBJ1-2; D is ambiguous. This receptor was taken from a middle-aged man in good health and CMV-seronegative. The CDR3: CAITTVGYGYTF. Written as DNA, the CDR3 is TGTGCCATCACCACAGTGGGCTATGGCTACACCTTC.